One sample yielded the 10 T cell receptor beta chains listed below, sequenced in a study of blood T cell repertoires in COVID-19. Here immunoSEQ multiplex PCR was the method, and the copy in TCRdb shows in-frame clones only, minus some. In the table there are 300,000 to 450,000 clones, 70% to 90% of which are singletons. The specimen sequenced was peripheral blood. These receptors were taken from a woman aged 30 to 39 with COVID-19, enrolled during active disease.

The chain joins TRBV4-3 to TRBJ2-1, with a weak D call TRBD2 (7 bases). Looked up from germline, CDR1 is LGHNA and CDR2 is YSLEER. CDR3 length: 16 amino acids. Trimming removed 4 bases from V and 0 bases from J, with 13 bases in between. The CDR3 loop is CASSLTGGASYNEQFF. For the CDR3, the DNA is TGCGCCAGCAGCCTGACGGGGGGCGCCTCCTACAATGAGCAGTTCTTC.

The rearrangement links TRBV5-4 to TRBJ2-5; TRBD1 matches at 7 bases. The ends lost 3 bases at V and 2 bases at J; junction bases unmatched: 7. The CDR3 totals 15 residues. CDR1 SGHNT and CDR2 YYREEE come from the germline V gene (reference sequence). This chain's CDR3 is CASSSWGRGQETQYF. The CDR3 bases are TGTGCCAGCAGCTCGTGGGGCAGGGGGCAAGAGACCCAGTACTTC.

The rearrangement links TRBV30 to TRBJ1-1, with no clear D. CDR3 length: 14 residues. CDR1 and CDR2 (germline): GTSNPN, SVGIG (reference sequence). V lost 1 base and J lost 4, with 13 bases in between. CDR3 region: CAWSAPIRVTEAFF. CDR3 sequence (DNA): TGTGCCTGGAGTGCCCCCATACGGGTCACTGAAGCTTTCTTT.

This clone was seen once. This rearrangement joins TRBV11-2 to TRBJ2-5; 11 bases map to TRBD2. The trim removed 5 bases at V and 2 bases at J, leaving 4 bases unmatched. Germline CDR1 reads SGHAT; CDR2 reads FQNNGV. CDR3 size: 15 residues. The CDR3 is CASSPRLAGQETQYF. The CDR3 DNA reads as TGTGCCAGCAGCCCGAGACTAGCGGGACAAGAGACCCAGTACTTC.

The chain has TRBV7-2 and TRBJ1-1; D gene ambiguous. V was pared by 2 bases and J by 1 base, with 8 bases between. Germline V gene lookup returns CDR1 SGHTA and CDR2 FQGNSA. The CDR3 length is 14 residues. The CDR3 region has the DNA TGTGCCAGCAGCTTACGGGCGGGGAACACTGAAGCTTTCTTT. Residues: CASSLRAGNTEAFF.

The gene calls are TRBV24-1 and TRBJ2-1; 11 nucleotides match TRBD2. This CDR3 contains 17 residues. J lost 7 bases, V lost 3 bases, and 10 bases had no gene match. Germline CDR1 and CDR2: KGHDR and SFDVKD. CDR3 nucleotides: TGTGCCACCAGTGATCCTAGCGGGAGGATTGGTGGAAATGAGCAGTTCTTC. This codes for CATSDPSGRIGGNEQFF.

The chain uses TRBV9 and TRBJ1-2; the D is unclear. V was cut by 0 bases and J by 0 bases, with 9 bases left in between. The germline V gene has CDR1 SGDLS and CDR2 YYNGEE. CDR3 length equals 15 residues. The CDR3 nucleotides are TGTGCCAGCAGCGTAGAGCCAAGAGCTAACTATGGCTACACCTTC. Amino acid sequence: CASSVEPRANYGYTF.

The rearrangement uses TRBV3-1 (or the pseudogene TRBV3-2) and TRBJ1-2; 12 bases fit TRBD1. Trimming took 4 bases from V and 10 from J; bases not matched to a gene: 4. The CDR3 is 13 residues long. Germline loops: CDR1 LGHDT, CDR2 YNNKEL (reference sequence). This CDR3 reads CASSLGTGGDYTF. The CDR3 DNA reads as TGTGCCAGCAGCCTAGGGACAGGGGGCGACTACACCTTC.

The CDR3 sequence is CASSSPLTGGQETQYF. CDR3 nucleotides: TGTGCCAGCAGTTCCCCTCTGACAGGGGGCCAAGAGACCCAGTACTTC. The chain joins TRBV6-5 to TRBJ2-5; 9 bases align to TRBD1. In germline, CDR1 is MNHEY, CDR2 SVGAGI. The V and J ends lost 4 bases and 1 base, in that order; junction bases with no gene match: 7. The CDR3 extends over 16 amino acids.

The chain carries TRBV10-3 and TRBJ2-3, with 8 bases identical to TRBD2. V was pared by 2 bases and J by 4 bases, with 2 bases of the junction left unmatched. From germline, CDR1 is ENHRY and CDR2 SYGVKD. This CDR3 contains 14 residues. The CDR3, as DNA: TGTGCCATCAGTGAGCCGGGACTAGCAGATACGCAGTATTTT. Residues: CAISEPGLADTQYF.